Given below is one TCR beta chain in context. Its antigen is still unknown. Trimming left V 7 bases short and J 0 bases short, with 19 bases between. This CDR3 spans 17 amino acids. Germline values: CDR1 LNHDA, CDR2 SQIVND (reference sequence). With 60 Vbeta and 13 Jbeta primers, the PCR was carried out. Assay used: immunoSEQ multiplex PCR; TCRdb lists only in-frame clones, some missing. Found here are 90,000 to 150,000 clones, roughly 71% of them singletons; the top ten hold 2.9%. This entry comes from a study of cytomegalovirus exposure and HLA in healthy donors. Study in general: An earlier analysis found around 120 million unique TCR beta sequences from about 190 million T cells. HLA-typed donors contributed about 85 million unique TCRs, which were held in an early data release. Overall study findings and caveats: Per published reports, the classifier diagnosed cytomegalovirus status with high specificity and sensitivity. Through in vitro validation, a few CMV-associated chains were shown to be specific for CMV antigens.

The sequence was obtained from a woman aged 40 to 50 in good health and CMV-seropositive. This chain uses TRBV19 with TRBJ1-3; no clear D gene. The source material was PBMCs. CDR3 nucleotide sequence: TGTGCCAGTACCCCAAGAGAGAGAACTGGCTCTGGAAACACCATATATTTT. It codes for CASTPRERTGSGNTIYF.